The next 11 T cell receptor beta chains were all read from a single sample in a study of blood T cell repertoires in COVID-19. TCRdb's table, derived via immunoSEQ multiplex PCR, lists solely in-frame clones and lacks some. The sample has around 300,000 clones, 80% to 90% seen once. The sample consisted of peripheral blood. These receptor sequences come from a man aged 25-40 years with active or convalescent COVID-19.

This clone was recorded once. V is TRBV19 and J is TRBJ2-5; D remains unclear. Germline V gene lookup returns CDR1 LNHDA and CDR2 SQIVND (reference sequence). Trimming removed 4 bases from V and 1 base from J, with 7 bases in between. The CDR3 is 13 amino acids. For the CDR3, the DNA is TGTGCCAGTAGTAGCCAGTTCCAAGAGACCCAGTACTTC. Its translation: CASSSQFQETQYF.

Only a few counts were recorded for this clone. The CDR3 nucleotides read TGCACCCGGGGGACAGGGGGAATCCCTAACTATGGCTACACCTTC. Protein: CTRGTGGIPNYGYTF. The gene calls are TRBV10-1 and TRBJ1-2, with TRBD1 matching over 11 bases. Germline V CDR1 and CDR2: WNHNN, SYGVQD (reference sequence). The CDR3 has 15 residues.

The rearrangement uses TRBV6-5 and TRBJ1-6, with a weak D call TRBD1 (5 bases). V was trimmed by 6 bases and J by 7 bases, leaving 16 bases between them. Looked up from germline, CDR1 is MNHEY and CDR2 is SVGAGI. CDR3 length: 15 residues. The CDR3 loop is CASRQGARANSPLHF. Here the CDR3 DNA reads TGTGCCAGCAGGCAAGGGGCCAGGGCCAATTCACCCCTCCACTTT.

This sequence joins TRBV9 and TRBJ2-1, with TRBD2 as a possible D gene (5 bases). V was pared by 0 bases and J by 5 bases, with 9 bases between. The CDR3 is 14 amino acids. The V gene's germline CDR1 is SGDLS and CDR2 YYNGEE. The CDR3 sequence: CASSVVGSDNEQFF. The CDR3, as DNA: TGTGCCAGCAGCGTAGTAGGTAGCGACAATGAGCAGTTCTTC.

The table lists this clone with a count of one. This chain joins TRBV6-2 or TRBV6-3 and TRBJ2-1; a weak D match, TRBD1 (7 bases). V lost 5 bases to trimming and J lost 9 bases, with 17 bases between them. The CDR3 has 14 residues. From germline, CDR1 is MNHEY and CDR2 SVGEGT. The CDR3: CASSLRGEHSEQFF. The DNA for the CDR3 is TGTGCCAGCAGTCTCAGGGGGGAGCACTCTGAGCAGTTCTTC.

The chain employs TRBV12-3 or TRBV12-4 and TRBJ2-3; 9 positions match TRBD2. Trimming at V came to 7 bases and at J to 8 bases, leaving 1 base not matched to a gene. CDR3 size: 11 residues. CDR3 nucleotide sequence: TGTGCCAGCATGCGGGGGGGTACGCAGTATTTT. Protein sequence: CASMRGGTQYF.

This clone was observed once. For the CDR3, the DNA is TGTGCCAGCAGTGAGTACAGCGGGGAGGAGACCCAGTACTTC. It codes for CASSEYSGEETQYF. The V gene is TRBV2, the J gene TRBJ2-5; 7 bases match TRBD2. Germline CDR1 SNHLY, CDR2 FYNNEI. CDR3 length: 14 residues. J was trimmed by 5 bases and V by 3 bases; bases with no gene match: 6.

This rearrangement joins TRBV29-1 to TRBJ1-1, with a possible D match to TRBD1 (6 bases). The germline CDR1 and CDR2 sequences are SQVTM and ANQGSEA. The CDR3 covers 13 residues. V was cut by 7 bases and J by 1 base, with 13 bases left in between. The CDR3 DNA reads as TGCAGCGGTTACAGGGCCGAGAACACTGAAGCTTTCTTT. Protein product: CSGYRAENTEAFF.

In nucleotides, the CDR3 is TGTGCCAGTAGTTTATCTTCAGGAGGGGCCGGGGGCTACACCTTC. Amino acid sequence: CASSLSSGGAGGYTF. This chain links TRBV19 with TRBJ1-2; maybe TRBD1 (5 bases). V was shortened by 5 bases and J by 8 bases, with 21 bases between the two germline ends. Per the germline V gene, CDR1 is LNHDA and CDR2 is SQIVND (reference sequence). The CDR3 totals 15 residues.

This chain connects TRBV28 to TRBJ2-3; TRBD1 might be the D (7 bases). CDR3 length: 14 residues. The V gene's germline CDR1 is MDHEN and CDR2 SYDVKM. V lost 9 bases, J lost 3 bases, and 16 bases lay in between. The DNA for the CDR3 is TGTGCCAGTAACAGGGGAGGCTGGACAGATACGCAGTATTTT. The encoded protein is CASNRGGWTDTQYF. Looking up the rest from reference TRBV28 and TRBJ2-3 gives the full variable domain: DVKVTQSSRYLVKRTGEKVFLECVQDMDHENMFWYRQDPGLGLRLIYFSYDVKMKEKGDIPEGYSVSREKKERFSLILESASTNQTSMYLCASNRGGWTDTQYFGPGTRLTVL.

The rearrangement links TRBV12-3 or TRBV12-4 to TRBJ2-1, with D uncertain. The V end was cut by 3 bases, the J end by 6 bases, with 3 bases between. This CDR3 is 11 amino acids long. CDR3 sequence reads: CASSLSNEQFF. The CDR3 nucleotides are TGTGCCAGCAGTTTGAGCAATGAGCAGTTCTTC.